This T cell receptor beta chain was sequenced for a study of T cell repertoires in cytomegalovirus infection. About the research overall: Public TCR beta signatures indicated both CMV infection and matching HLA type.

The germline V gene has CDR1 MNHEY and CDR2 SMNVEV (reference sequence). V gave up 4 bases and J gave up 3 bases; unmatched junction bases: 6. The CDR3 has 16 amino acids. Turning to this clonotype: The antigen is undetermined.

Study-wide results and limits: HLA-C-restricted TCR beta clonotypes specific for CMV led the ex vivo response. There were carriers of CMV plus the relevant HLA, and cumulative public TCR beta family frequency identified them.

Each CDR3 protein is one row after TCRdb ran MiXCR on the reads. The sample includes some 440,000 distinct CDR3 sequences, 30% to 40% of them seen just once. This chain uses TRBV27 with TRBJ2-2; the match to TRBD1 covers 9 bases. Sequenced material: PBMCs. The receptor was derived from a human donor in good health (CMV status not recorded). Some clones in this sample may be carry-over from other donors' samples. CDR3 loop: CASSSPGTGYTGELFF. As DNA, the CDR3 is TGTGCCAGCAGTTCGCCCGGGACAGGGTACACCGGGGAGCTGTTTTTT.